One sample yielded the 9 T cell receptor beta chains listed below, sequenced in a study of vaccination and CD4 T cells after COVID-19 (dated by TCRdb to 2021 to 2024). Their recognized antigens are unknown. Library generation was performed with PCR. Instrument on record: Illumina iSeq 100. TCR sequencing of DNA from cultured CD4+ T cells used the Oncomine TCR Beta short-read assay at the Johns Hopkins FTIC core. The raw public data were reprocessed by TCRdb itself: fastp quality trimming at Q25, MiXCR clonotype calling, in-frame beta chains only. Records with the same CDR3 protein are collapsed into one entry carrying the most frequent genes and DNA. The sample includes about 15,000 distinct CDR3 sequences, with around half observed a single time. The ten largest clonotypes hold more than 12% of the sample. The sample's treatment or condition, from its label and the paper: approximately 9-day PBMC culture with coronavirus spike peptide pools or control peptides (ViraFEST assay).

What was sequenced was CD4+ T cells from blood, cultured in vitro. These receptors were taken from a human donor who had recovered from COVID-19.

The CDR3 DNA follows: TGTGCCAGCAGTTTTGCGGTCGCACCCAATCAGCCCCAGCATTTT. Protein: CASSFAVAPNQPQHF. The chain couples TRBV28 to TRBJ1-5, with D uncertain. Germline CDR1 and CDR2: MDHEN and SYDVKM. Trimming stripped 3 bases from V and 3 bases from J, with 12 bases between. This CDR3 spans 15 amino acids.

The chain couples TRBV20-1 to TRBJ2-7, with D possibly TRBD1 on 6 matching bases. The V gene lost 6 bases and the J gene lost 2 bases, with 14 bases spanning the gap. CDR3 length: 13 residues. The V gene's germline CDR1 is DFQATT and CDR2 SNEGSKA (reference sequence). For the CDR3, the DNA is TGCAGTGCAGAAAAGGACAGTACCTACGAGCAGTACTTC. Protein product: CSAEKDSTYEQYF.

The chain employs TRBV2 and TRBJ1-2; 9 positions agree with TRBD1. This CDR3 contains 14 residues. The V gene's germline CDR1 is SNHLY and CDR2 FYNNEI. Unmatched junction bases numbered 8, after V lost 6 bases and J lost 6 bases. The CDR3 coding sequence is TGTGCCAGCAGCCGAGAACAGGGGGCTGATGGCTACACCTTC. Translating gives CASSREQGADGYTF.

V and J are TRBV19 and TRBJ1-3; unclear D gene. V was cut by 3 bases and J by 0 bases, with 6 bases left in between. The CDR3 extends over 14 amino acids. Germline V gene sequence: CDR1 LNHDA, CDR2 SQIVND (reference sequence). The chain's CDR3 is CASSITSSGNTIYF. CDR3 coding DNA: TGTGCCAGTAGTATTACGTCCTCTGGAAACACCATATATTTT.

The J gene is TRBJ1-3, the V gene TRBV19; no firm D call. The CDR3 is 17 amino acids. The V gene lost 8 bases and the J gene lost 0 bases, with 20 bases spanning the gap. CDR1 and CDR2 (germline): LNHDA, SQIVND (reference sequence). CDR3 in amino acids: CASRSLSGSSSGNTIYF. The CDR3, as DNA: TGTGCCAGTCGATCACTCAGCGGGTCGAGCTCTGGAAACACCATATATTTT. The whole variable domain, remainder taken from reference TRBV19 and TRBJ1-3, is DGGITQSPKYLFRKEGQNVTLSCEQNLNHDAMYWYRQDPGQGLRLIYYSQIVNDFQKGDIAEGYSVSREKKESFPLTVTSAQKNPTAFYLCASRSLSGSSSGNTIYFGEGSWLTVV.

Only a few counts were recorded for this clonotype. The rearrangement links TRBV11-2 to TRBJ1-5; D is ambiguous. The CDR3 extends over 13 amino acids. The germline gives CDR1 SGHAT, CDR2 FQNNGV. Trimming cost V 5 bases and J 5 bases, with 10 bases left between them. The chain's CDR3 is CASSHNFDQPQHF. CDR3 DNA sequence: TGTGCCAGCAGCCATAACTTCGATCAGCCCCAGCATTTT.

The chain has TRBV7-2 and TRBJ2-1; D is ambiguous. Trimming removed 0 bases from V and 8 bases from J, with 8 bases in between. The CDR3 runs 13 residues. Germline CDR1 and CDR2: SGHTA and FQGNSA. In DNA, the CDR3 is TGTGCCAGCAGCTTAGCGATGGGTGATGAGCAGTTCTTC. It yields the protein CASSLAMGDEQFF.

J is TRBJ1-6 and V is TRBV6-2 or TRBV6-3; a possible D gene is TRBD1 (6 bases). CDR3 size: 14 residues. With 5 bases removed from V and 7 bases from J, the gap between germline ends came to 12 bases. Germline lookup yields CDR1 MNHEY and CDR2 SVGEGT. The CDR3 loop reads CASSLWTANSPLHF. The CDR3 DNA is TGTGCCAGCAGTCTCTGGACAGCCAATTCACCCCTCCACTTT.

This clonotype was recorded a few times. The genes are TRBV19 and TRBJ1-2; D perhaps matches TRBD1 (6 bases). V was cut by 5 bases and J by 3 bases, with 16 bases left in between. Germline assignment: CDR1 LNHDA and CDR2 SQIVND (reference sequence). CDR3 size: 15 residues. CDR3 region: CASSSQTGPHYGYTF. In DNA form, the CDR3 reads TGTGCCAGTAGTTCTCAGACAGGCCCCCACTATGGCTACACCTTC.